The 23 T cell receptor beta chains below were found in one sample sequenced in a study of Ad26.COV2.S vaccination and SARS-CoV-2 variants. Here immunoSEQ multiplex PCR was the method, and the copy in TCRdb shows in-frame clones only, minus some. The sample yields about 680,000 clones, 89% seen once. Sample treatment: roughly 20 received Ad26.COV2.S at low or high dose, single or two shots; about five received placebo; per-sample allocation not given. Samples were taken on day 63 after the first vaccine or placebo injection. The sequences come from peripheral blood, collected in a trial of Ad26.COV2.S vaccine versus placebo. These receptors all come from a person between 18 and 59 years old who received the Ad26.COV2.S COVID-19 vaccine or a placebo.

In the case of this clone: A much more abundant neighbour one base away suggests this may be a read error. This chain's CDR3 is CASSISYEQYF. In DNA, the CDR3 is TGTGCCAGCAGCATCTCCTACGAGCAGTACTTC. The chain carries TRBV11-3 and TRBJ2-7; D not certain. Germline V gene lookup returns CDR1 SGHNT and CDR2 YENEEA. The ends were cut back, 5 bases at V and 0 bases at J, with 2 bases in the middle. This CDR3 region has 11 residues.

This chain joins TRBV15 and TRBJ2-7; D is perhaps TRBD1 (7 bases). V was clipped by 3 bases and J by 0 bases, with 12 bases between them. Germline V gene lookup returns CDR1 LNHNV and CDR2 YYDKDF (reference sequence). CDR3 size: 15 residues. CDR3 residues: CATSSGGTVSYEQYF. CDR3 DNA: TGTGCCACCAGCAGTGGGGGGACAGTCTCCTACGAGCAGTACTTC.

The CDR3 loop reads CASSYWAENTEAFF. The CDR3 DNA reads TGTGCCAGCAGTTACTGGGCAGAGAACACTGAAGCTTTCTTT. The chain combines TRBV6-2 or TRBV6-3 with TRBJ1-1, with no clear D. The CDR3 runs to 14 residues. Trimming took off 1 base at V and 1 base at J, with 7 bases between the two ends. CDR1 is MNHEY and CDR2 is SVGEGT in the germline V gene.

The V gene is TRBV6-2 or TRBV6-3, the J gene TRBJ1-1, with D possibly matching TRBD1 (5 bases). CDR3 length: 15 amino acids. Trimming cost V 3 bases and J 1 base, with 12 bases left between them. Looked up from germline, CDR1 is MNHEY and CDR2 is SVGEGT. The CDR3 region has the DNA TGTGCCAGCAGTTATTTAAGGGGCGGGAACACTGAAGCTTTCTTT. Translating it yields CASSYLRGGNTEAFF.

This chain joins TRBV6-5 and TRBJ2-2; TRBD1 agrees at 7 bases. Germline V CDR1 and CDR2: MNHEY, SVGAGI. CDR3 length: 16 residues. J was trimmed by 6 bases and V by 2 bases; bases with no gene match: 9. CDR3 bases: TGTGCCAGCAGTTACGAGAGACAGGGTTGGTCCGGGGAGCTGTTTTTT. Translating gives CASSYERQGWSGELFF.

The chain links TRBV11-2 to TRBJ1-5; a possible D gene is TRBD1 (6 bases). V was pared by 5 bases and J by 4 bases, with 18 bases between. Germline CDR1 and CDR2: SGHAT and FQNNGV. The CDR3 has 16 residues. CDR3 loop: CASSAGGRAANQPQHF. The CDR3 DNA sequence: TGTGCCAGCAGCGCCGGGGGCCGGGCGGCGAATCAGCCCCAGCATTTT. Variable domain in full (rest from reference TRBV11-2 and TRBJ1-5): EAGVAQSPRYKIIEKRQSVAFWCNPISGHATLYWYQQILGQGPKLLIQFQNNGVVDDSQLPKDRFSAERLKGVDSTLKIQPAKLEDSAVYLCASSAGGRAANQPQHFGDGTRLSIL.

The chain carries TRBV3-1 (or the pseudogene TRBV3-2) and TRBJ1-1; 7 bases are a match to TRBD1. Germline values: CDR1 LGHDT, CDR2 YNNKEL (reference sequence). The CDR3 runs 14 residues. J was trimmed by 6 bases and V by 6 bases; bases with no gene match: 10. For the CDR3, the DNA is TGTGCCAGCAGTTCGCGGACAGGAAGGGCTGAAGCTTTCTTT. This gives the protein CASSSRTGRAEAFF.

This rearrangement joins TRBV6-4 to TRBJ2-3, with D perhaps given as TRBD1 or TRBD2 (5 bases each). Germline V gene lookup returns CDR1 MRHNA and CDR2 SNTAGT. Trimming pared 3 bases from V and 6 bases from J, leaving 10 bases between. The length of the CDR3 is 13 residues. DNA of the CDR3: TGTGCCAGCAGTGAAAACTGGGGGGATACGCAGTATTTT. It translates to CASSENWGDTQYF.

The chain has TRBV10-2 and TRBJ1-2, with 8 bases identical to TRBD1. Germline values: CDR1 WSHSY, CDR2 SAAADI. Germline trimming cut 5 bases from V and 4 bases from J; bases unmatched to any gene: 6. The CDR3 consists of 14 residues. As DNA, the CDR3 is TGCGCCAGCAGTTCCGGACAGGGCGCCTATGGCTACACCTTC. Amino acids: CASSSGQGAYGYTF.

The CDR3 nucleotides are TGCAGCGTTGGGCAGGGGGGAAACCCTAACACTGAAGCTTTCTTT. This sequence encodes CSVGQGGNPNTEAFF. The chain is built from TRBV29-1 and TRBJ1-1, with TRBD1 identical over 7 bases. Germline trimming cut 4 bases from V and 2 bases from J; bases unmatched to any gene: 10. This CDR3 has 15 residues. The germline CDR1 and CDR2 sequences are SQVTM and ANQGSEA.

This clone turned up a few times. The V and J genes are TRBV5-1 and TRBJ1-4; TRBD1 matches at 10 bases. The germline CDR1 and CDR2 sequences are SGHRS and YFSETQ. The CDR3 extends over 13 amino acids. The V segment lost 3 bases and the J segment 8 bases; nucleotides outside the gene matches: 1. The CDR3 DNA reads as TGCGCCAGCAGCTGGACAGGGGGGGAAAAACTGTTTTTT. This codes for CASSWTGGEKLFF.

This chain links TRBV7-2 with TRBJ1-1, with a weak D call TRBD1 (6 bases). The ends were cut back, 2 bases at V and 4 bases at J, with 14 bases in the middle. The germline V gene has CDR1 SGHTA and CDR2 FQGNSA. The CDR3 is 15 residues long. CDR3 region: CASSLSPGGATEAFF. As DNA, the CDR3 is TGTGCCAGCAGCTTATCCCCCGGGGGGGCCACTGAAGCTTTCTTT. Supplemented by reference TRBV7-2 and TRBJ1-1, the full variable domain reads GAGVSQSPSNKVTEKGKDVELRCDPISGHTALYWYRQSLGQGLEFLIYFQGNSAPDKSGLPSDRFSAERTGGSVSTLTIQRTQQEDSAVYLCASSLSPGGATEAFFGQGTRLTVV.

CDR3 sequence reads: CASSTLLNYEQYF. The CDR3 DNA reads as TGTGCCAGTAGTACCCTACTCAACTACGAGCAGTACTTC. The chain recombines TRBV19 with TRBJ2-7; D is unresolved. Trimming removed 4 bases from V and 3 bases from J, with 10 bases in between. Germline V gives CDR1 LNHDA, CDR2 SQIVND (reference sequence). The CDR3 covers 13 residues.

This sequence joins TRBV4-1 and TRBJ2-1; no reliable D call. Trimming stripped 3 bases from V and 3 bases from J, with 9 bases between. The CDR3 loop spans 14 amino acids. The germline gives CDR1 MGHRA, CDR2 YSYEKL. CDR3 nucleotide sequence: TGCGCCAGCAGCCATCGGACCGACTACAATGAGCAGTTCTTC. The encoded protein is CASSHRTDYNEQFF.

This clone was counted a single time. The chain recombines TRBV5-6 with TRBJ2-7; perhaps D is TRBD1 or TRBD2 (5 bases each). The CDR3 sequence is 11 residues long. Germline V lookup: CDR1 SGHDT, CDR2 YYEEEE. V was pared by 4 bases and J by 5 bases, with 7 bases between. CDR3 sequence (DNA): TGTGCCAGCAGCCTGGGGGACGAGCAGTACTTC. This sequence encodes CASSLGDEQYF.

This chain uses TRBV25-1 with TRBJ2-2; tentative D call: TRBD2 (5 bases). CDR1 MGHDK and CDR2 SYGVNS come from the germline V gene. The CDR3 sequence is 16 residues long. Trimming removed 4 bases from V and 2 bases from J, with 14 bases in between. CDR3 amino acids: CASSAGVASNTGELFF. The CDR3 DNA is TGTGCCAGCAGTGCTGGGGTAGCGTCTAACACCGGGGAGCTGTTTTTT. The full variable domain, its missing parts supplied by reference TRBV25-1 and TRBJ2-2, is EADIYQTPRYLVIGTGKKITLECSQTMGHDKMYWYQQDPGMELHLIHYSYGVNSTEKGDLSSESTVSRIRTEHFPLTLESARPSHTSQYLCASSAGVASNTGELFFGEGSRLTVL.

The CDR3 here is CASSDGVNEQYF. In nucleotides, the CDR3 is TGTGCCAGCAGCGACGGGGTCAACGAGCAGTACTTC. The V call is TRBV13, the J call TRBJ2-7, with TRBD2 as a possible D gene (5 bases). Germline V CDR1 and CDR2: PRHDT, FYEKMQ (reference sequence). Trimming pared 5 bases from V and 5 bases from J, leaving 10 bases between. The length of the CDR3 is 12 residues.

The V gene is TRBV12-3 or TRBV12-4, the J gene TRBJ1-5; a possible D gene is TRBD1 (5 bases). The CDR3 has 13 residues. Trimming pared 7 bases from V and 0 bases from J, leaving 7 bases between. CDR3 in amino acids: CASKDSSNQPQHF. The CDR3, as DNA: TGTGCCAGCAAAGACAGTAGCAATCAGCCCCAGCATTTT.

The rearrangement joins TRBV19 to TRBJ2-5; TRBD1 agrees at 7 bases. J gave up 4 bases and V 8 bases, and 10 bases lay outside the gene matches. The germline V gene encodes CDR1 LNHDA and CDR2 SQIVND (reference sequence). The CDR3 sequence is 14 residues long. CDR3 sequence reads: CASRDRERGETQYF. The CDR3, as DNA: TGTGCCAGTCGCGACAGGGAAAGAGGAGAGACCCAGTACTTC. The full variable domain, its missing parts supplied by reference TRBV19 and TRBJ2-5, is DGGITQSPKYLFRKEGQNVTLSCEQNLNHDAMYWYRQDPGQGLRLIYYSQIVNDFQKGDIAEGYSVSREKKESFPLTVTSAQKNPTAFYLCASRDRERGETQYFGPGTRLLVL.

The chain uses TRBV14 and TRBJ1-5, with a weak D call TRBD1 (5 bases). The germline V and J ends were trimmed by 5 bases and 6 bases, with 11 bases remaining between them. CDR1 and CDR2 (germline): SGHDN, FVKESK. This CDR3 region has 13 residues. CDR3 protein: CASSEAGGQPQHF. In nucleotides, the CDR3 is TGTGCCAGCAGCGAAGCGGGGGGTCAGCCCCAGCATTTT.

J is TRBJ1-1 and V is TRBV12-5, with a tentative D call TRBD1 (5 bases). Per germline, CDR1 LGHNT and CDR2 FRNRAP. This CDR3 contains 14 residues. Between the trimmed V and J ends, which lost 1 base and 6 bases, there was a span of 12 bases. In DNA, the CDR3 is TGTGCTAGTGGTTTGGCCCGAAGGGGTGCTGAAGCTTTCTTT. It codes for CASGLARRGAEAFF. Supplemented by reference TRBV12-5 and TRBJ1-1, the full variable domain reads DARVTQTPRHKVTEMGQEVTMRCQPILGHNTVFWYRQTMMQGLELLAYFRNRAPLDDSGMPKDRFSAEMPDATLATLKIQPSEPRDSAVYFCASGLARRGAEAFFGQGTRLTVV.

CDR3 in amino acids: CASSPRQGQETYNEQFF. The CDR3 nucleotides read TGCGCCAGCAGCCCACGTCAGGGGCAGGAGACCTACAATGAGCAGTTCTTC. The chain links TRBV5-1 to TRBJ2-1, with a weak D call TRBD1 (6 bases). The V gene's germline CDR1 is SGHRS and CDR2 YFSETQ. V shed 4 bases and J shed 2 bases, with 19 bases lying between them. CDR3 length: 17 amino acids.

This rearrangement joins TRBV7-8 to TRBJ2-7; D is possibly TRBD1 (5 bases). The CDR3 length is 14 residues. In germline, CDR1 is SGHVS, CDR2 FQNEAQ. Deletions cut 5 bases from V and 0 bases from J, with 11 bases between. This CDR3 is CASSPRRASYEQYF. The CDR3 DNA reads TGTGCCAGCAGCCCCCGCAGGGCCTCCTACGAGCAGTACTTC.